This T cell receptor beta chain came from a study of T cell repertoires in cytomegalovirus infection. Overall study: TCR beta signatures that were public indicated CMV infection and matching HLA type. Study results and limitations: Adding up the frequency of public TCR beta families identified people who carried CMV plus the relevant HLA. Dominating the ex vivo response were TCR beta clonotypes that were CMV-specific and HLA-C-restricted.

Comments on this clonotype: The antigen remains undetermined.

The CDR3 is 15 amino acids. In germline, CDR1 is SGHRS, CDR2 YFSETQ. V was pared by 3 bases and J by 6 bases, with 6 bases of the junction left unmatched. TCRdb passed the reads through MiXCR, listing each CDR3 protein once. This sample has 510,000 or so distinct CDR3 sequences, with less than 30% found just once. The chain couples TRBV5-1 to TRBJ2-1, with 10 positions matching TRBD2. This receptor was obtained from a human donor in good health (CMV status not recorded). Some clones in this sample may be carry-over from other donors' samples. Source material: PBMCs. CDR3 in DNA: TGCGCCAGCAGCTATCTAGCGGGAGAACTCAATGAGCAGTTCTTC. This sequence encodes CASSYLAGELNEQFF.